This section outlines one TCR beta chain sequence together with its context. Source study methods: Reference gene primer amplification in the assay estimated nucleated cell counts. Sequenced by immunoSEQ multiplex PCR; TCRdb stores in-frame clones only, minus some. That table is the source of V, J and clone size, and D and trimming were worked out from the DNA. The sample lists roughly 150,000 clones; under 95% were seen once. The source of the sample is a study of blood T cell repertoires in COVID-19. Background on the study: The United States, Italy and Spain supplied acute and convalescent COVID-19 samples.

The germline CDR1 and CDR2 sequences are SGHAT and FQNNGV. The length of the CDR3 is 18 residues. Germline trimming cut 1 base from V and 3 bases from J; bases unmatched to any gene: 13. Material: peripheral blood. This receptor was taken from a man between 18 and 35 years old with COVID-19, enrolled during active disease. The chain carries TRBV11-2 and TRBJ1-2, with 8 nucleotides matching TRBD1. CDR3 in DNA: TGTGCCAGCAGCTTAGCCCTCCGGAGACAGGGGAAGGACTATGGCTACACCTTC. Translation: CASSLALRRQGKDYGYTF. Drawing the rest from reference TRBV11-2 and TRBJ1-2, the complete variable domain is EAGVAQSPRYKIIEKRQSVAFWCNPISGHATLYWYQQILGQGPKLLIQFQNNGVVDDSQLPKDRFSAERLKGVDSTLKIQPAKLEDSAVYLCASSLALRRQGKDYGYTFGSGTRLTVV.